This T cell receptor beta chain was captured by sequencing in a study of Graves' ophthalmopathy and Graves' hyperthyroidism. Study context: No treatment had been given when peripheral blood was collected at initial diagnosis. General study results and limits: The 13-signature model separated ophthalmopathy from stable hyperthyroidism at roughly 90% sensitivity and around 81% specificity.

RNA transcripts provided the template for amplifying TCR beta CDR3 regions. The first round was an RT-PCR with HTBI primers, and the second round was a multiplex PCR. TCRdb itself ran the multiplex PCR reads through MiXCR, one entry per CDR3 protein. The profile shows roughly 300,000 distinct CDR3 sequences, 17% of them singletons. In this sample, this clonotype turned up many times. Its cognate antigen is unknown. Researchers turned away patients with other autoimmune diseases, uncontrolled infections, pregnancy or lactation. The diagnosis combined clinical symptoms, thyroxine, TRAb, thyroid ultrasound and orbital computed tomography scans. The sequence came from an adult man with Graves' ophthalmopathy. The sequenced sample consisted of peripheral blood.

CDR3 in amino acids: CASSVVSWNSPLHF. The CDR3 DNA sequence: TGTGCCAGCAGCGTAGTGTCCTGGAATTCACCCCTCCACTTT. This chain links TRBV9 with TRBJ1-6; D is ambiguous. Germline V gives CDR1 SGDLS, CDR2 YYNGEE. This CDR3 is built from 14 residues. V shed 0 bases and J shed 7 bases, with 8 bases lying between them.